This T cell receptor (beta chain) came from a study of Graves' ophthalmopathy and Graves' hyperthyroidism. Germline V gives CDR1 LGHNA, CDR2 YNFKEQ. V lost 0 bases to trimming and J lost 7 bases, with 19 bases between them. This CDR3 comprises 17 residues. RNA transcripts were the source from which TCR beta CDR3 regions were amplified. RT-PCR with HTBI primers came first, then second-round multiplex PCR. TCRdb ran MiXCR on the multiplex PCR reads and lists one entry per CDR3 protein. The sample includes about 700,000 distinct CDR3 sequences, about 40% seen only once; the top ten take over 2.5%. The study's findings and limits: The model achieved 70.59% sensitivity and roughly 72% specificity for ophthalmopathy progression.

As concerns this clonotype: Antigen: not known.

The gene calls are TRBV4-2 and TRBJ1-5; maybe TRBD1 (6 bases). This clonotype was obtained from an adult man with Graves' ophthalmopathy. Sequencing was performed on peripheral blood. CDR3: CASSQDSSAGGGQPQHF. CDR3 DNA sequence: TGTGCCAGCAGCCAAGATTCGTCTGCGGGGGGCGGCCAGCCCCAGCATTTT.